This paragraph covers one T cell receptor beta chain sequence. Its antigen is not known. The data are from a study of CD8 T cells in Susac syndrome. Overall study findings and caveats: The study recognized that its TCR sequencing and HLA analysis covered a relatively small number of individuals.

The RNA, about 0.5 to 1 ug, was put through reverse transcription using random hexamers. Via MiXCR, TCRdb re-called the immunoSEQ multiplex PCR reads, giving one row per CDR3 protein. The data show around 130,000 distinct CDR3 sequences, with around 94% seen just once and roughly 0.098% held by the top ten. The sample consisted of CD4+ T cells from PBMCs. The receptor was isolated from a human donor in good health.

The CDR3: CASRLQQGISYEQYF. Here the CDR3 DNA reads TGTGCCAGCAGACTCCAACAGGGGATCTCCTACGAGCAGTACTTC. This chain links TRBV6-2 or TRBV6-3 with TRBJ2-7; TRBD1 matches 7 bases. The germline V gene encodes CDR1 MNHEY and CDR2 SVGEGT. The CDR3 extends over 15 amino acids. J gave up 0 bases and V 6 bases, and 8 bases lay outside the gene matches.